This paragraph reports one T cell receptor (beta chain). No antigen is known for it. The input lacks base qualities; no much larger clone sits a single base away. V loses 8 bases at its end and J loses 1 base; junction bases beyond the gene matches: 10. The germline V gene specifies SNHLY as CDR1 and FYNNEI as CDR2. From the cysteine through the phenylalanine, the CDR3 covers 15 amino acids. Kept here is only the CDR3 DNA, which spans 45 bases and is read in frame from base 1. These data come from a study of blood T cell repertoires in COVID-19 (dated by TCRdb to the early 2020s). Regarding the study in general: Samples covering the acute and convalescent phases of COVID-19 were provided by collaborators in the United States, Italy and Spain. The prospective study material was composed of cDNA or gDNA derived from T cells, B-cell-depleted T cells, or PBMCs. Deeply sampled blood TCRbeta repertoires from subjects exposed to, actively infected with, or recovered from COVID-19 were included in the dataset. The repertoires were made available in a free public database intended to serve as a resource for research on the immune response to SARS-CoV-2. Samples were obtained from the ongoing ImmuneRACE study (first 160 participants) and from 1,000 to 1,500 subjects provided by 6 global collaborators. The sample metadata nearly always contained a de-identified subject ID, COVID-19 status, age in years and sex. Where HLA class I and class II types were available, the types were taken from metadata supplied by the sample provider, not from assay-based typing. Overall results and qualifications from the work: The quantity of clinical and demographic metadata differed by source and by participant and was supplied without curation.

Each collaborating institution followed its own protocols to collect whole blood in K2EDTA tubes. For TCRbeta analysis, collaborator samples were shipped as frozen whole blood, as isolated PBMCs, or as DNA extracted from either sample type. The immunoSEQ Assay, a bias-controlled multiplex PCR, was used to amplify TCRbeta CDR3 regions from genomic DNA. Per the authors' processing: The number of nucleated cells in each sample was estimated by amplification of reference gene primers within the assay. To quantify the absolute abundance of each unique TCRbeta CDR3 rearrangement, sequence reads were collapsed and filtered. For each sample, productive Simpson clonality was calculated by taking the square root of Simpson's diversity index across productive rearrangements. Drawn from immuneACCESS, this table holds only the in-frame rearrangements with V and J called that TCRdb kept. Clones are partly lost; checked studies trace under half to an unresolved V gene and leave the rest unexplained. That table supplies the V and J calls and clone size; D and trimming were determined from the DNA. The sample table records approximately 99,000 clones; 60% to 85% of these occur just once. 1.5% to 2% of the sample is taken by the ten largest.

This sequence uses TRBV2 and TRBJ2-7; a stretch of 8 junction bases matches TRBD1. The origin of this receptor is a woman in her forties with acute or convalescent COVID-19. Material for sequencing was peripheral blood. The DNA is TGTGCCAGCGTGACCGGGACAGGAGGTTCCTACGAGCAGTACTTC. It translates as CASVTGTGGSYEQYF.